The rows below give T cell receptor beta chains drawn from one sample of a study of OX40 agonist ivuxolimab in advanced cancers. Generated by immunoSEQ multiplex PCR, the TCRdb table keeps only in-frame clones and is missing some. In the table there are under 95,000 clones, about 89% of which are singletons. The material was CD4+ or CD8+ T cells sorted from blood, obtained in a trial of the OX40 agonist ivuxolimab. Receptors were obtained from an adult with an advanced solid tumor such as melanoma, head and neck, liver or kidney cancer. Each CDR3 is given with its conserved first and last residue. D genes are given only for firm matches. For some rows the clone size is stated as once, few or many, or as a class when expanded; others skip it.

size: NA; J: TRBJ2-3; D: NA; V: TRBV7-9; DNA: TGTGCCAGCAGCCGACGGGACATTTTGGATACGCAGTATTTT; CDR3: CASSRRDILDTQYF
size: NA; J: TRBJ1-3; D: NA; V: TRBV28; DNA: TGTGCCAGCAGTCCACAGGGTATAGGGAACACCATATATTTT; CDR3: CASSPQGIGNTIYF
size: NA; J: TRBJ1-1; D: NA; V: TRBV13; DNA: TGTGCCAGCAGCTTGGGGGGCCGAGAGGGCTTCGCTGAAGCTTTCTTT; CDR3: CASSLGGREGFAEAFF
size: NA; J: TRBJ2-7; D: NA; V: TRBV7-6; DNA: TGTGCCAGCAGCTTAGCACAAGAGCAGTACTTC; CDR3: CASSLAQEQYF
size: NA; J: TRBJ2-1; D: NA; V: TRBV5-4; DNA: TGTGCCAGCAGCTCCTTAAATGAGCAGTTCTTC; CDR3: CASSSLNEQFF
size: NA; J: TRBJ2-7; D: TRBD2; V: TRBV5-4; DNA: TGTGCCAGCAGCTCCTTAGCGGGCAGCTCCTACGAGCAGTACTTC; CDR3: CASSSLAGSSYEQYF
size: NA; J: TRBJ2-7; D: TRBD2; V: TRBV19; DNA: TGTGCCAGTAGTATATCCAGGCTAGCGGGAACCTACGAGCAGTACTTC; CDR3: CASSISRLAGTYEQYF
size: NA; J: TRBJ1-2; D: NA; V: TRBV5-4; DNA: TGTGCCAGCAGCTTGGAAGGGACCGTGGGGTCGGGCTACACCTTC; CDR3: CASSLEGTVGSGYTF
size: few; J: TRBJ2-5; D: NA; V: TRBV5-1; DNA: TGCGCCAGCAGCTTGGGGGTCTCCAGGGGTGTGACCCAGTACTTC; CDR3: CASSLGVSRGVTQYF
size: NA; J: TRBJ2-4; D: NA; V: TRBV7-8; DNA: TGTGCCAGCAGCAAAAACCCGGGTCTTGAGAACATTCAGTACTTC; CDR3: CASSKNPGLENIQYF
size: NA; J: TRBJ2-7; D: NA; V: TRBV6-6; DNA: TGTGCCAGCACGGGGGCCCTCTCCTACGAGCAGTACTTC; CDR3: CASTGALSYEQYF
size: NA; J: TRBJ2-1; D: NA; V: TRBV7-3; DNA: TGTGCCAGCAGCTCACGGATAGGCTCCTACAATGAGCAGTTCTTC; CDR3: CASSSRIGSYNEQFF
size: once; J: TRBJ1-1; D: NA; V: TRBV6-5; DNA: TGTGCCAGCAGGCCCGGTGCTTTTGCTGAAGCTTTCTTT; CDR3: CASRPGAFAEAFF
size: NA; J: TRBJ1-1; D: NA; V: TRBV6-1; DNA: TGTGCCACTAAGGAGCCCGCCTATGAAGCTTTCTTT; CDR3: CATKEPAYEAFF
size: NA; J: TRBJ1-6; D: TRBD1; V: TRBV18; DNA: TGTGCCAGCTCACCCACCCGGGACAGCGGAAGTTCACCCCTCCACTTT; CDR3: CASSPTRDSGSSPLHF
size: NA; J: TRBJ2-7; D: TRBD1; V: TRBV28; DNA: TGTGCCAGCGAAGGGACAGCTGGAGGCGAGCAGTACTTC; CDR3: CASEGTAGGEQYF
size: NA; J: TRBJ2-4; D: NA; V: TRBV7-2; DNA: TGTGCCAGCATCCCTAGGTCCGGGGTGGGCATTCAGTACTTC; CDR3: CASIPRSGVGIQYF
size: NA; J: TRBJ2-2; D: TRBD2; V: TRBV5-1; DNA: TGCGCCAGCAGCGTACTAGCGGGCGCGAACACCGGGGAGCTGTTTTTT; CDR3: CASSVLAGANTGELFF
size: NA; J: TRBJ2-5; D: NA; V: TRBV7-9; DNA: TGTGCCAGCAGCTTAGCAAGACCCGCCGAGACCCAGTACTTC; CDR3: CASSLARPAETQYF
size: NA; J: TRBJ1-2; D: NA; V: TRBV7-9; DNA: TGTGCCAGCAGCCCACCGCCGAGGGGCGGGGTAACTAACTATGGCTACACCTTC; CDR3: CASSPPPRGGVTNYGYTF
size: NA; J: TRBJ2-7; D: TRBD2; V: TRBV6-1; DNA: TGTGCCAGCAAGCGACTAGCGGGATCCGAGCAGTACTTC; CDR3: CASKRLAGSEQYF
size: NA; J: TRBJ2-2; D: TRBD1; V: TRBV7-9; DNA: TGTGCCAGCAGCCCGCGGACAGGGATGAACACCGGGGAGCTGTTTTTT; CDR3: CASSPRTGMNTGELFF
size: NA; J: TRBJ1-1; D: NA; V: TRBV27; DNA: TGTGCCAGCAGTTCCCCCGGGACCCTGGGGACTGAAGCTTTCTTT; CDR3: CASSSPGTLGTEAFF
size: NA; J: TRBJ1-2; D: NA; V: TRBV21-1; DNA: TGTGCCAGCAGCAAAAAGGGAGGGACGGTTAACTATGGCTACACCTTC; CDR3: CASSKKGGTVNYGYTF
size: NA; J: TRBJ1-1; D: NA; V: TRBV7-8; DNA: TGTGCCAGCAAAAAGGTGGGGGGAGGAAGGGACACTGAAGCTTTCTTT; CDR3: CASKKVGGGRDTEAFF
size: NA; J: TRBJ1-1; D: NA; V: TRBV5-1; DNA: TGCGCCAGCAGCCCGGGAAAATGGGGCTCCGAAGCTTTCTTT; CDR3: CASSPGKWGSEAFF
size: NA; J: TRBJ1-4; D: NA; V: TRBV5-1; DNA: TGCGCCAGCAGCTCTATGGACCCCCGCCATGAAAAACTGTTTTTT; CDR3: CASSSMDPRHEKLFF
size: NA; J: TRBJ2-1; D: TRBD1; V: TRBV4-1; DNA: TGCGCCAGCAGTGGACAGGGTGGTCACAATGAGCAGTTCTTC; CDR3: CASSGQGGHNEQFF
size: NA; J: TRBJ2-1; D: NA; V: TRBV11-2; DNA: TGTGCCAGCAGCTTTCTCTTTCCCAGGGGCAATGAGCAGTTCTTC; CDR3: CASSFLFPRGNEQFF
size: NA; J: TRBJ2-2; D: TRBD1; V: TRBV5-6; DNA: TGTGCCAGCAGCTTGTACCGGGACAGGGTGACCGGGGAGCTGTTTTTT; CDR3: CASSLYRDRVTGELFF
size: NA; J: TRBJ2-7; D: NA; V: TRBV2; DNA: TGTGCCAGCAGCCGCCAACGTGGATACGAGCAGTACTTC; CDR3: CASSRQRGYEQYF
size: few; J: TRBJ2-5; D: NA; V: TRBV7-9; DNA: TGTGCCAGCAGCTTAGGACAAACTTTCCAAGAGACCCAGTACTTC; CDR3: CASSLGQTFQETQYF
size: NA; J: TRBJ2-7; D: NA; V: TRBV5-4; DNA: TGTGCCAGCAGCTTACCGGACAGCGCCTCCTACGAGCAGTACTTC; CDR3: CASSLPDSASYEQYF
size: NA; J: TRBJ1-1; D: TRBD1; V: TRBV5-4; DNA: TGTGCCAGCAGCTTAAATCGGGACAGGAGAGACCTGAACACTGAAGCTTTCTTT; CDR3: CASSLNRDRRDLNTEAFF
size: NA; J: TRBJ2-7; D: TRBD1; V: TRBV28; DNA: TGTGCCAGCATTACAGGGGAGAACTACGAGCAGTACTTC; CDR3: CASITGENYEQYF
size: once; J: TRBJ2-2; D: NA; V: TRBV6-5; DNA: TGTGCCAGCAGTTACTCTCCCGGGGGGAACACCGGGGAGCTGTTTTTT; CDR3: CASSYSPGGNTGELFF
size: NA; J: TRBJ1-1; D: NA; V: TRBV19; DNA: TGTGCCAGTTCAGGGACGGCGAACACTGAAGCTTTCTTT; CDR3: CASSGTANTEAFF